This T cell receptor (beta chain) was sequenced for a study of TIL therapy for anti-PD-1-resistant metastatic lung cancer. Overall study context: A few tumors were EGFR-mutant and two were ALK-rearranged.

Germline assignment: CDR1 SGHNT and CDR2 YENEEA. This CDR3 is 16 amino acids long. The V and J ends lost 4 bases and 4 bases respectively, with 19 bases between them. Sequencing used immunoSEQ v3. Data came from immunoSEQ multiplex PCR; TCRdb stores just in-frame clones and leaves some out. This table holds 55,000 to 60,000 clones, 73% found once. This sample's time point: pre-treatment sample, taken before nivolumab and TIL therapy. The specimen was blood, collected at baseline. This clonotype was obtained from a person between 25 and 79 years old with non-small cell lung cancer. The V and J genes are TRBV11-3 and TRBJ1-2; D gene unclear. As DNA, the CDR3 is TGTGCCAGCAGCTCCACACTCCATCTCGGCACCTATGGCTACACCTTC. Encoded protein: CASSSTLHLGTYGYTF.